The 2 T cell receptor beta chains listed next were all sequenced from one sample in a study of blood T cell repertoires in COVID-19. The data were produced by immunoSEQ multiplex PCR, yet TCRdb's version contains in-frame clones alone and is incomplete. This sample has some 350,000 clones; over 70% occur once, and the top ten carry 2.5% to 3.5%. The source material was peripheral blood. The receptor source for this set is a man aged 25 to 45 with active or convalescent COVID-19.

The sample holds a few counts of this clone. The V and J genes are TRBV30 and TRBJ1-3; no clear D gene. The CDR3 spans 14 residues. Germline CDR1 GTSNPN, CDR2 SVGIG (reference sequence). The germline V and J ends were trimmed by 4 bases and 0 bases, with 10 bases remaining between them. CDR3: CAWTLAYSGNTIYF. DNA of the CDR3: TGTGCCTGGACCCTCGCGTACTCTGGAAACACCATATATTTT.

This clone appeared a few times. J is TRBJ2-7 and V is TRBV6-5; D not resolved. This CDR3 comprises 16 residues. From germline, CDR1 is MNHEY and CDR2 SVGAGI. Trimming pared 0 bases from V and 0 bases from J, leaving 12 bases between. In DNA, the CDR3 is TGTGCCAGCAGTTACTCGGGCCTTATCGGCTCCTACGAGCAGTACTTC. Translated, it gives CASSYSGLIGSYEQYF.